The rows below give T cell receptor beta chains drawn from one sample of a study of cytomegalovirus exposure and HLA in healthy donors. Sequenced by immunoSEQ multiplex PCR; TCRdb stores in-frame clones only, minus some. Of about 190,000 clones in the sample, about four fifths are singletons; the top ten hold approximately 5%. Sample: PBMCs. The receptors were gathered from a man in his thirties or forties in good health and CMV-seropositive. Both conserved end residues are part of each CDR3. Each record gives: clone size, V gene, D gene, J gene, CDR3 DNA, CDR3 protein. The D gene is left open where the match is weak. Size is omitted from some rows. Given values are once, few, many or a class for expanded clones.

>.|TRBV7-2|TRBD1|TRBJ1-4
TGTGCCAGCAGCCCCCAGACAGGGGTTGAGGAAAAACTGTTTTTT
CASSPQTGVEEKLFF
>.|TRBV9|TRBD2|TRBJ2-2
TGTGCCAGCAGCGTAGGAAGCGGGGACACCGGGGAGCTGTTTTTT
CASSVGSGDTGELFF
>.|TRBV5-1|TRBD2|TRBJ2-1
TGCGCCAGCAGCTTGGTGACGGGGGGTAATGAGCAGTTCTTC
CASSLVTGGNEQFF
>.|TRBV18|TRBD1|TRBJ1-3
TGTGCCAGCTCTCAACTCGACAGGGCTGGAAACACCATATATTTT
CASSQLDRAGNTIYF
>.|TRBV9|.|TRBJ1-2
TGTGCCAGCAGCTCAAATTTCGGGGAGAGCTATGGCTACACCTTC
CASSSNFGESYGYTF
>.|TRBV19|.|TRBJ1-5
TGTGCCAGTAGCTACACAGTCAACAATCAGCCCCAGCATTTT
CASSYTVNNQPQHF
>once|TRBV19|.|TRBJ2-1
TGTGCCAGTACCCGAGTGAGGTTGGGAGCGGCGTCCTACAATGAGCAGTTCTTC
CASTRVRLGAASYNEQFF
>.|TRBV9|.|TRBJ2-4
TGTGCCAGCAGCCTTGACTCAGCCAAAAACATTCAGTACTTC
CASSLDSAKNIQYF
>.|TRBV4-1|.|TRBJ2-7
TGCGCCAGCAGCCCGCACGAGTCCAACTACGAGCAGTACTTC
CASSPHESNYEQYF
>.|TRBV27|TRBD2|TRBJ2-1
TGTGCCAGCAGTTTCACGGGACTAGGCTACAATGAGCAGTTCTTC
CASSFTGLGYNEQFF